Sequencing of this T cell receptor (beta chain) was carried out in a study of tumor-infiltrating lymphocytes in primary liver carcinoma. Background on the study: All patients, whether men or women, fell within 30 to 69 years of age. Each of the samples returned roughly 3.65 to 7.5 million productive TCRbeta reads (a yield similar across tissue types).

For this clonotype: The antigen is unknown. A single base separates this from a much larger clone, so it may be a read error.

TCR beta cDNA was made from 500 ng total RNA with a constant-region primer. Three nested multiplex PCR rounds, a slightly modified ARM-PCR method, built the TCR beta libraries. TCRdb recomputed calls from the multiplex PCR reads with MiXCR, one row per CDR3 protein. The profile shows fewer than 350,000 distinct CDR3 sequences, around three fifths of them singletons. Whole-study results and caveats: For tumor-adjacent and tumor-blood pairs, overlap was less than that seen for tumor region pairs.

Germline DNA was extracted too, while blood RNA derived from unsorted whole blood. Collected before surgery were roughly 4 milliliters of peripheral blood. The receptor was derived from a man between 35 and 55 years old with primary liver carcinoma and hepatitis B virus infection. The sequenced sample consisted of peripheral blood.

The CDR3 is CSVEVGGADTQYF. CDR3 bases: TGCAGCGTTGAGGTAGGGGGCGCAGATACGCAGTATTTT. The chain couples TRBV29-1 to TRBJ2-3; 7 bases are shared with TRBD1. With V trimmed by 3 bases and J by 4 bases, 4 bases remained unmatched. CDR3 length equals 13 residues. Germline V CDR1 and CDR2: SQVTM, ANQGSEA.